Presented here are 27 T cell receptor beta chains from one specimen sequenced in a study of shared clonotypes between healthy human individuals. Assay: immunoSEQ multiplex PCR; the TCRdb copy retains only in-frame clones and omits some. The table includes 2,500,000 or so clones, around 94% detected once. Sequenced material: naive CD4+ T cells sorted from blood. Subset: CD45RA+ positively selected. These receptors were collected from a man in his late teens or twenties in good health.

The chain uses TRBV2 and TRBJ2-7; 7 nucleotides match TRBD2. The CDR3 is 19 amino acids. With 5 bases clipped from V and 2 bases from J, the junction kept 21 bases outside the gene matches. The germline CDR1 and CDR2 sequences are SNHLY and FYNNEI. The CDR3 reads CASSSRTAWEGSRPYEQYF. CDR3 nucleotide sequence: TGTGCCAGCAGTTCAAGAACCGCTTGGGAGGGGTCAAGACCCTACGAGCAGTACTTC.

This clone was counted a few times. V is TRBV10-1 and J is TRBJ1-1; 7 bases are shared with TRBD1. The V segment lost 4 bases and the J segment 0 bases; nucleotides outside the gene matches: 5. Germline loops: CDR1 WNHNN, CDR2 SYGVQD (reference sequence). This CDR3 is built from 15 residues. DNA of the CDR3: TGCGCCAGCAGTGGAGGAGGGACAGTGAACACTGAAGCTTTCTTT. Amino acid sequence: CASSGGGTVNTEAFF.

On this clone itself: Other DNA sequences within the sample encode an identical CDR3. The chain couples TRBV27 to TRBJ2-5, with TRBD2 as a possible D gene (6 bases). The CDR3 has 12 amino acids. Trimming cost V 4 bases and J 4 bases, with 7 bases left between them. Germline CDR1 and CDR2: MNHEY and SMNVEV (reference sequence). CDR3 protein: CASSSGGETQYF. The CDR3 DNA reads as TGTGCCAGCAGTTCCGGGGGAGAGACCCAGTACTTC.

The rearrangement links TRBV6-4 to TRBJ1-6, with D perhaps TRBD1 (5 bases). Trimming took 3 bases from V and 10 from J, leaving 10 bases between them. This CDR3 is 13 amino acids long. CDR1 MRHNA and CDR2 SNTAGT come from the germline V gene. The DNA of the CDR3 is TGTGCCAGCAGTGAACAGGAGGCATCACCCCTCCACTTT. Translation: CASSEQEASPLHF.

The chain joins TRBV7-8 to TRBJ1-1; D is unresolved. V lost 5 bases, J lost 0 bases, and 10 bases lay in between. CDR1 is SGHVS and CDR2 is FQNEAQ in the germline V gene. The CDR3 has 14 residues. The CDR3: CASSPRQLNTEAFF. CDR3 DNA sequence: TGTGCCAGCAGCCCGCGTCAATTGAACACTGAAGCTTTCTTT.

The chain couples TRBV4-2 to TRBJ2-1, with 7 bases matching TRBD1. CDR3 size: 14 residues. From germline, CDR1 is LGHNA and CDR2 YNFKEQ. J lost 3 bases, V lost 4 bases, and 3 bases had no gene match. The CDR3: CASSPGQDYNEQFF. The DNA for the CDR3 is TGTGCCAGCAGCCCAGGACAGGACTACAATGAGCAGTTCTTC.

V is TRBV4-3 and J is TRBJ1-2; 7 bases are shared with TRBD1. CDR3 size: 15 residues. Per the germline V gene, CDR1 is LGHNA and CDR2 is YSLEER. With V trimmed by 0 bases and J by 2 bases, 3 bases remained unmatched. The CDR3 DNA sequence: TGCGCCAGCAGCCAAGAGAGACAGGGCAACTATGGCTACACCTTC. Encoded protein: CASSQERQGNYGYTF.

Notes on this clone: Here the CDR3 omits its conserved ending phenylalanine or tryptophan, so a read error is the likely source. V is TRBV7-2 and J is TRBJ2-7; weak D call: TRBD1 (6 bases). Germline V gene sequence: CDR1 SGHTA, CDR2 FQGNSA. The CDR3 consists of 15 residues. Trimming removed 6 bases at V and 4 bases at J, with 19 bases between. CDR3 bases: TGTGCCAGCAGGCTGGACAGTATTGCCACGTACGAGCAGTACCTC. It is translated as CASRLDSIATYEQYL.

This chain links TRBV2 with TRBJ1-6; 10 bases agree with TRBD1. The germline V gene encodes CDR1 SNHLY and CDR2 FYNNEI. The V and J ends lost 10 bases and 6 bases, in that order; junction bases with no gene match: 15. This CDR3 has 17 amino acids. The CDR3, as DNA: TGTGCCACATCGGGACAGGGGTCAGTCTCTAGTAATTCACCCCTCCACTTT. The encoded protein is CATSGQGSVSSNSPLHF. Full variable domain (rest looked up from reference TRBV2 and TRBJ1-6): EPEVTQTPSHQVTQMGQEVILRCVPISNHLYFYWYRQILGQKVEFLVSFYNNEISEKSEIFDDQFSVERPDGSNFTLKIRSTKLEDSAMYFCATSGQGSVSSNSPLHFGNGTRLTVT.

The rearrangement links TRBV10-3 to TRBJ2-7; TRBD2 matches at 8 bases. The CDR3 extends over 13 amino acids. CDR1 ENHRY and CDR2 SYGVKD come from the germline V gene. V was clipped by 6 bases and J by 2 bases; unmatched bases: 3. The CDR3 sequence is CAIRERGPYEQYF. The CDR3 DNA reads TGTGCCATCAGGGAGCGGGGGCCCTACGAGCAGTACTTC.

This chain uses TRBV11-2 with TRBJ2-3; D is unresolved. Trimming cost V 4 bases and J 3 bases, with 8 bases left between them. The CDR3 loop spans 13 amino acids. Germline CDR1 SGHAT, CDR2 FQNNGV. The CDR3: CASSSGNTDTQYF. For the CDR3, the DNA is TGTGCCAGCAGCTCAGGAAATACAGATACGCAGTATTTT.

This chain links TRBV5-1 with TRBJ2-7; 9 bases are a match to TRBD2. With 4 bases clipped from V and 2 bases from J, the junction kept 7 bases outside the gene matches. Germline V CDR1 and CDR2: SGHRS, YFSETQ. The CDR3 covers 15 residues. Written as DNA, the CDR3 is TGCGCCAGCAGCCAATTAGCGGGAGAAGCCTACGAGCAGTACTTC. Its translation: CASSQLAGEAYEQYF.

As concerns this clone: The identical CDR3 is also encoded by other nucleotide sequences in the sample. This sequence joins TRBV11-3 and TRBJ2-7, with no clear D. Germline CDR1 reads SGHNT; CDR2 reads YENEEA. This CDR3 has 13 amino acids. V was cut by 1 base and J by 2 bases, with 6 bases left in between. The DNA for the CDR3 is TGTGCCAGCAGCTTAGGAGGCACCTACGAGCAGTACTTC. It is translated as CASSLGGTYEQYF.

This rearrangement joins TRBV19 to TRBJ2-7; D is unresolved. The CDR3 length is 18 residues. Trimming stripped 5 bases from V and 2 bases from J, with 25 bases between. Germline loops: CDR1 LNHDA, CDR2 SQIVND (reference sequence). The CDR3 DNA follows: TGTGCCAGTAGTGAGGCCAGGATAACCACCTGGAACACCTACGAGCAGTACTTC. Protein product: CASSEARITTWNTYEQYF.

DNA for the CDR3: TGTGCCAGTAGTATTGAGGGACGACAGGGGCGCCTTGGGGCCGGGGAGCTGTTTTTT. Translation gives CASSIEGRQGRLGAGELFF. The rearrangement uses TRBV19 and TRBJ2-2, with TRBD1 matching 8 bases. CDR3 length equals 19 residues. Germline CDR1 and CDR2: LNHDA and SQIVND (reference sequence). The V and J ends lost 3 bases and 6 bases, in that order; junction bases with no gene match: 18.

This chain connects TRBV18 to TRBJ2-7; 10 bases are shared with TRBD1. The germline CDR1 and CDR2 sequences are KGHSH and LQKENI. J gave up 7 bases and V 4 bases, and 13 bases lay outside the gene matches. This CDR3 comprises 16 residues. The CDR3 sequence: CASSLTGQGGGGEQYF. The DNA for the CDR3 is TGTGCCAGCTCACTAACAGGACAGGGGGGAGGTGGTGAGCAGTACTTC.

This clone came up a few times. The V and J genes are TRBV6-5 and TRBJ1-3; D is ambiguous. The V end lost 3 bases, the J end lost 2 bases, and 14 bases lay between the germline ends. Germline assignment: CDR1 MNHEY and CDR2 SVGAGI. This CDR3 has 16 amino acids. This chain's CDR3 is CASSYSLYGAGNTIYF. In DNA form, the CDR3 reads TGTGCCAGCAGTTATTCCCTCTACGGGGCTGGAAACACCATATATTTT.

This clone was seen more than once but under ten times. This chain joins TRBV6-1 and TRBJ1-6; 7 nucleotides align to TRBD1. The CDR3 spans 14 residues. Germline V CDR1 and CDR2: MNHNS, SASEGT. The V segment lost 4 bases and the J segment 7 bases; nucleotides outside the gene matches: 4. The CDR3 DNA follows: TGTGCCAGCAGTGTACTGGACAGGAATTCACCCCTCCACTTT. Encoded protein: CASSVLDRNSPLHF.

This clone was observed a few times. The chain links TRBV2 to TRBJ1-2; 9 bases agree with TRBD1. CDR3 length: 14 residues. Germline-derived CDR1 and CDR2 are SNHLY and FYNNEI. Germline trimming cut 6 bases from V and 2 bases from J; bases unmatched to any gene: 4. The chain's CDR3 is CASRGDRANYGYTF. The DNA of the CDR3 is TGTGCCAGCAGAGGGGACAGGGCGAACTATGGCTACACCTTC.

The chain uses TRBV21-1 and TRBJ2-1; no check of the table's D call, TRBD1, against the DNA was made. TRBV21-1 is deemed a pseudogene. The CDR3 has 16 residues. The CDR3 coding sequence is TGTGCCAGCAGCAAAAGGGGCAGGGACACCTACAATGAGCAGTTCTTC. Translation gives CASSKRGRDTYNEQFF.

The CDR3 DNA follows: TGCGCCAGCAGTGAGCCAGGAGGGTTGAGAAGGACGCGGCAAGCAATTAATGAAAAACTGTTTTTT. Its translation: CASSEPGGLRRTRQAINEKLFF. This chain joins TRBV10-1 and TRBJ1-4; no clear D. There are 22 residues in the CDR3. Trimming pared 2 bases from V and 4 bases from J, leaving 32 bases between. Germline V gene sequence: CDR1 WNHNN, CDR2 SYGVQD (reference sequence).

The V and J genes are TRBV7-8 and TRBJ2-7; 7 bases line up with TRBD1. This CDR3 comprises 13 residues. The germline V gene encodes CDR1 SGHVS and CDR2 FQNEAQ. V lost 2 bases to trimming and J lost 6 bases; unmatched junction nucleotides: 4. CDR3 coding DNA: TGTGCCAGCAGCTTAAGGGGGCCGGGCGAGCAGTACTTC. Encoded protein: CASSLRGPGEQYF.

The chain combines TRBV5-1 with TRBJ1-3; TRBD1 aligns across 7 bases. This CDR3 is 14 amino acids long. Germline values: CDR1 SGHRS, CDR2 YFSETQ. Germline trimming cut 0 bases from V and 7 bases from J; bases unmatched to any gene: 4. CDR3 nucleotide sequence: TGCGCCAGCAGCTTGGCCTCCAGGGGGAACACCATATATTTT. It is translated as CASSLASRGNTIYF.

The J gene is TRBJ2-7, the V gene TRBV7-2, with D possibly matching TRBD2 (6 bases). Germline V gene data show CDR1 as SGHTA and CDR2 as FQGNSA. The CDR3 is made up of 13 amino acids. V was pared by 3 bases and J by 3 bases, with 9 bases between. The CDR3, as DNA: TGTGCCAGCAGCTTGGGGAGGAACTACGAGCAGTACTTC. It specifies CASSLGRNYEQYF. The entire variable domain, with the rest obtained from reference TRBV7-2 and TRBJ2-7, is as follows: GAGVSQSPSNKVTEKGKDVELRCDPISGHTALYWYRQSLGQGLEFLIYFQGNSAPDKSGLPSDRFSAERTGGSVSTLTIQRTQQEDSAVYLCASSLGRNYEQYFGPGTRLTVT.

J is TRBJ1-1 and V is TRBV2, with TRBD1 identical over 7 bases. The CDR3 sequence is 15 residues long. The V segment lost 6 bases and the J segment 2 bases; nucleotides outside the gene matches: 9. Germline V lookup: CDR1 SNHLY, CDR2 FYNNEI. The CDR3 protein is CASRRDSSANTEAFF. CDR3 nucleotides: TGTGCCAGCAGACGGGACAGCTCGGCTAACACTGAAGCTTTCTTT.

The table lists this clone with a count of one. J is TRBJ2-1 and V is TRBV5-1, with TRBD1 matching over 8 bases. The CDR3 runs to 16 residues. Trimming at V came to 4 bases and at J to 5 bases, leaving 11 bases not matched to a gene. Germline V gives CDR1 SGHRS, CDR2 YFSETQ. For the CDR3, the DNA is TGCGCCAGCAGCCTATATCGGTTGGACAGGGACAATGAGCAGTTCTTC. Translated, it gives CASSLYRLDRDNEQFF.

The rearrangement uses TRBV5-4 and TRBJ2-3; TRBD2 might be the D (8 bases). The CDR3 has 16 amino acids. The V end lost 5 bases, the J end lost 3 bases, and 19 bases lay between the germline ends. The germline gives CDR1 SGHNT, CDR2 YYREEE (reference sequence). The DNA of the CDR3 is TGTGCCAGCAGGAAAGACAGGGCGGGGGGAACAGATACGCAGTATTTT. It translates to CASRKDRAGGTDTQYF.